The T cell receptor (beta chain) under discussion was sequenced for a study of cytomegalovirus exposure and HLA in healthy donors. CDR1 is SGHRS and CDR2 is YFSETQ in the germline V gene. This CDR3 region has 14 residues. Trimming took 0 bases from V and 2 from J; bases not matched to a gene: 1. General study results and limits: Later, TCR association rates were found to vary by HLA locus, highest for DRB1 and lowest for HLA-C.

It was with 60 Vbeta and 13 Jbeta primers that the PCR ran. Profiled with immunoSEQ multiplex PCR; TCRdb holds only in-frame clones, not every one. The data hold tens of thousands of clones, with less than 80% observed a single time. In this sample, this clone turned up a few times. Its antigen is not known. The V gene is TRBV5-1, the J gene TRBJ2-7, with 8 positions matching TRBD2. The sample taken for sequencing was PBMCs. This receptor was obtained from a man in his thirties or forties in good health and CMV-seronegative. CDR3 DNA sequence: TGCGCCAGCAGCTTGGAGCGGGGGACCTACGAGCAGTACTTC. Amino acid sequence: CASSLERGTYEQYF. Together with reference TRBV5-1 and TRBJ2-7, the CDR3 gives the full variable domain: KAGVTQTPRYLIKTRGQQVTLSCSPISGHRSVSWYQQTPGQGLQFLFEYFSETQRNKGNFPGRFSGRQFSNSRSEMNVSTLELGDSALYLCASSLERGTYEQYFGPGTRLTVT.